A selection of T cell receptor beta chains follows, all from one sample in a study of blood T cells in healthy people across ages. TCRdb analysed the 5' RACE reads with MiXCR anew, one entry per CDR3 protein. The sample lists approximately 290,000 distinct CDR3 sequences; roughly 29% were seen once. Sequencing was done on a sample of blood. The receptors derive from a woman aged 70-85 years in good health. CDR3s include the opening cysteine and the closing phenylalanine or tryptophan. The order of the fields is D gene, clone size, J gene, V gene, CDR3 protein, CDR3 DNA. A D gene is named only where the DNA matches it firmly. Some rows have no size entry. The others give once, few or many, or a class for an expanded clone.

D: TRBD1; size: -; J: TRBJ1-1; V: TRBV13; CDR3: CASSLRRYRGQTEAFF; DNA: TGTGCCAGCAGCTTAAGGCGGTACAGGGGCCAAACTGAAGCTTTCTTT
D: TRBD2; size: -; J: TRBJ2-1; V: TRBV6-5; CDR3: CASRLAVYNEQFF; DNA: TGTGCCAGCAGACTAGCGGTCTACAATGAGCAGTTCTTC
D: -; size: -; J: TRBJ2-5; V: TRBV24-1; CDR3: CATSVGTGETQYF; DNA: TGTGCCACCAGTGTGGGGACTGGCGAGACCCAGTACTTC
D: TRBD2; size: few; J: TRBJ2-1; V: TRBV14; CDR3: CASSQVRSGGGEQFF; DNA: TGTGCCAGCAGCCAAGTACGGAGCGGGGGCGGTGAGCAGTTCTTC
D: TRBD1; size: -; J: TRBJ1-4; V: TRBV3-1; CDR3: CASSQGTGYEKLFF; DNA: TGTGCCAGCAGCCAAGGGACAGGTTACGAAAAACTGTTTTTT
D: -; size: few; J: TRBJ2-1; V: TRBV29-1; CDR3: CSTEGDYNEQFF; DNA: TGCAGCACCGAGGGGGACTACAATGAGCAGTTCTTC
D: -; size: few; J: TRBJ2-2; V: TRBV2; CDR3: CASRAGTANTGELFF; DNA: TGTGCCAGCAGGGCCGGGACTGCGAACACCGGGGAACTGTTTTTT
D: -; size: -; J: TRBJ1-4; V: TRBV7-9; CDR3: CASSLAGPGEKLFF; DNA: TGTGCCAGCAGCTTGGCGGGCCCCGGTGAAAAACTGTTTTTT
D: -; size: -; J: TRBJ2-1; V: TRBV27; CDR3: CASSLRLARTYNEQFF; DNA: TGTGCCAGCAGTTTAAGGTTGGCTAGGACCTACAATGAGCAGTTCTTC
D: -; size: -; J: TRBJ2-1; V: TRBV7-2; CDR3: CASSSQGGFMNNEQFF; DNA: TGTGCCAGCAGCTCCCAGGGGGGTTTCATGAACAATGAGCAGTTCTTC
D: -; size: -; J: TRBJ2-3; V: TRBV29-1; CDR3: CSVGTSTDTQYF; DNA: TGCAGCGTTGGGACTAGCACAGATACGCAGTATTTT
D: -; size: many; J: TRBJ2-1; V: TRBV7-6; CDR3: CASSSWGEGGNEQFF; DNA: TGTGCCAGCAGCTCATGGGGTGAAGGCGGCAATGAGCAGTTCTTC
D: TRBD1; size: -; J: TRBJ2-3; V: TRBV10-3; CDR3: CAISESETGGTDTQYF; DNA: TGTGCCATCAGTGAGTCCGAGACAGGGGGCACAGATACGCAGTATTTT
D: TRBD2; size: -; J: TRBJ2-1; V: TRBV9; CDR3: CASSGAWGTSSLDEQFF; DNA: TGTGCCAGCAGCGGGGCGTGGGGGACTAGCAGTTTAGATGAGCAGTTCTTC
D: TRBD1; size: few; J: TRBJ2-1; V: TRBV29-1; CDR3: CSVSRDRGTEQFF; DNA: TGCAGCGTCAGCCGGGACAGAGGGACTGAGCAGTTCTTC
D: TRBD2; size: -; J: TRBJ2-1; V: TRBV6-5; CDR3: CASSYSGTRINNEQFF; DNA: TGTGCCAGCAGTTACTCCGGGACTAGAATTAACAATGAGCAGTTCTTC
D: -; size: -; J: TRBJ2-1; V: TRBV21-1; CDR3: CASSKVGRYNEQFF; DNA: TGTGCCAGCAGCAAAGTAGGCCGCTACAATGAGCAGTTCTTC
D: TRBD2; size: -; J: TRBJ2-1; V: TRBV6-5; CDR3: CASSSSGTGIREQFF; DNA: TGTGCCAGCAGTTCTAGCGGGACGGGCATCAGGGAGCAGTTCTTC
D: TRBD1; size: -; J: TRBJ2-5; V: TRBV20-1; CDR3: CSARAGDRGSYEQHF; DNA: TGCAGTGCTAGAGCAGGGGACAGGGGTTCCTACGAGCAGCACTTC
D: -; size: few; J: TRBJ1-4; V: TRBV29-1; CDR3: CSAHLGAGEKLFF; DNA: TGCAGCGCCCACCTAGGGGCCGGGGAAAAACTGTTTTTT
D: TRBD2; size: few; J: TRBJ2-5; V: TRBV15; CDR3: CATEGLAGEETQYF; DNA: TGTGCCACCGAGGGACTAGCGGGAGAAGAGACCCAGTACTTC
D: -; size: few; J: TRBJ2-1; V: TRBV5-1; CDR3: CASSSLGPQSSYNEQFF; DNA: TGCGCCAGCAGCTCCCTGGGACCCCAGTCCTCCTACAATGAGCAGTTCTTC
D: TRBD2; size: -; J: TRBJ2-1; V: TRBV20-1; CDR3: CSALISGTGEQFF; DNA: TGCAGTGCTTTGATTAGCGGGACGGGTGAGCAGTTCTTC
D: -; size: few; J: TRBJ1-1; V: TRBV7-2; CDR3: CASSPNTRGGGTEAFF; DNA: TGTGCCAGCAGTCCTAACACCCGGGGCGGAGGGACTGAAGCTTTCTTT
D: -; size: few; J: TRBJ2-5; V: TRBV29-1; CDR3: CGVDWGETQYF; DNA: TGCGGCGTTGACTGGGGGGAGACCCAGTACTTC
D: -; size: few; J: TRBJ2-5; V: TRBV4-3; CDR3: CASSQDGQKGETQYF; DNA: TGCGCCAGCAGCCAGGACGGACAGAAAGGGGAGACCCAGTACTTC
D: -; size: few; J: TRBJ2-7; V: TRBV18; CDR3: CASSPGLGGGSYEQYF; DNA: TGTGCCAGCTCACCTGGGCTAGGAGGGGGGTCCTACGAGCAGTACTTC
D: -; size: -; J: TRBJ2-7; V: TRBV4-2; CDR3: CASSQDFSGDDVSYEQYF; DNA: TGTGCCAGCAGCCAAGACTTTTCAGGTGACGATGTTTCCTACGAGCAGTACTTC
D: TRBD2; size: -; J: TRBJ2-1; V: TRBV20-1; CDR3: CSARVIAGAVYNEQFF; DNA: TGCAGTGCTAGAGTCATAGCGGGAGCGGTCTACAATGAGCAGTTCTTC
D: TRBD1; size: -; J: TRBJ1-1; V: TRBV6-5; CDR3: CASGYVDRGSRTEAFF; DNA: TGTGCCAGCGGGTATGTTGACAGGGGGAGTAGGACTGAAGCTTTCTTT
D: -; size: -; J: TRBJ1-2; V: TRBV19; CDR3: CASSIDQAAFYGYTF; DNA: TGTGCCAGTAGTATAGATCAGGCGGCGTTCTATGGCTACACCTTC
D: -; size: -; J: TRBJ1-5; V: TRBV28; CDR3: CASTPRDGFNQPQHF; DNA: TGTGCCAGCACCCCTAGGGACGGATTCAATCAGCCCCAGCATTTT
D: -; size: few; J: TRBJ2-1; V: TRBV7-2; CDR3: CASSPPGGNEQFF; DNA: TGTGCCAGCAGCCCCCCTGGGGGGAATGAGCAGTTCTTC
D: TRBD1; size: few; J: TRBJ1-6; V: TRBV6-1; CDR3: CAIRTGRNSPLHF; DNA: TGTGCCATTCGGACAGGGCGGAATTCACCCCTCCACTTT
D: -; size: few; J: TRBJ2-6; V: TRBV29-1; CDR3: CSVEGPARGANVLTF; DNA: TGCAGCGTTGAAGGACCAGCAAGAGGGGCCAACGTCCTGACTTTC
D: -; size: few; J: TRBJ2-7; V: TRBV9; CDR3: CASSVGVRVVEQYF; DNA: TGTGCCAGCAGCGTAGGGGTGAGAGTGGTCGAGCAGTACTTC
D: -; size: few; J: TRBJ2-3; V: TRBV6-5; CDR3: CASSLLYGTDTQYF; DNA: TGTGCCAGCAGTCTCTTGTATGGCACAGATACGCAGTATTTT
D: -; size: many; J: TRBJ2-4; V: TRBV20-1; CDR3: CSAREGVGKNIQYF; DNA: TGCAGTGCTAGAGAAGGGGTGGGCAAAAACATTCAGTACTTC
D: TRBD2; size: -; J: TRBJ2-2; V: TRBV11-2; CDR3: CASSPREAGELFF; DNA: TGTGCCAGCAGCCCACGGGAGGCCGGGGAGCTGTTTTTT
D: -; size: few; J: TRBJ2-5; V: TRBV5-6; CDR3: CASSLVIRETQYF; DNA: TGTGCCAGCAGCTTGGTTATTCGCGAGACCCAGTACTTC
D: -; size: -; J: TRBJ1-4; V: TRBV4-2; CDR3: CASSQTRLATSEKLFF; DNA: TGTGCCAGCAGCCAAACACGTCTAGCAACTAGTGAAAAACTGTTTTTT
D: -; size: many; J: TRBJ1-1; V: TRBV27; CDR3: CASSRFSREAAMNTEAFF; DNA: TGTGCCAGCAGCAGATTCTCCCGGGAGGCCGCAATGAACACTGAAGCTTTCTTT
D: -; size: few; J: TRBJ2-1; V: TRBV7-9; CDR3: CASSSLTRGEQFF; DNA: TGTGCCAGCAGCTCCTTGACCCGCGGTGAGCAGTTCTTC
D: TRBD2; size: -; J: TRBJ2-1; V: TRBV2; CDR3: CASTLRLAGGGEQFF; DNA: TGTGCCAGCACGTTACGACTAGCGGGAGGGGGTGAGCAGTTCTTC
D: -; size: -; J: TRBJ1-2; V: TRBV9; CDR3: CASSRRDITLGYTF; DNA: TGTGCCAGCAGCCGAAGGGACATTACCCTTGGCTACACCTTC
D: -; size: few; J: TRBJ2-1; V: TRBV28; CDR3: CASSLSEGEQFF; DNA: TGTGCCAGCAGTTTATCTGAGGGTGAGCAGTTCTTC
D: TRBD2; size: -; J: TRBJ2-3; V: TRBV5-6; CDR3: CASSSFLGLAGGSDTQYF; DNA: TGTGCCAGCAGCTCCTTCCTGGGACTAGCAGGGGGGTCGGATACGCAGTATTTT
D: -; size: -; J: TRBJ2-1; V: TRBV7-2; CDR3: CASSLVGVGEQFF; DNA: TGTGCCAGCAGCTTAGTCGGGGTAGGTGAGCAGTTCTTC
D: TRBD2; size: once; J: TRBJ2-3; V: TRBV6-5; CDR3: CASSYLASGGTDTQYF; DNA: TGTGCCAGCAGTTACTTGGCTAGCGGGGGCACAGATACGCAGTATTTT
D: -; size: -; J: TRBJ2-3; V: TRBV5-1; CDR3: CASRYSIAGARGQDTQYF; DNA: TGCGCCAGCAGATATTCCATTGCGGGGGCGAGGGGTCAGGATACGCAGTATTTT
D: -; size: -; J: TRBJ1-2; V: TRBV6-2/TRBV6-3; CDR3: CASSQALYVGYTF; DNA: TGTGCCAGCAGCCAGGCTCTCTATGTTGGCTACACCTTC
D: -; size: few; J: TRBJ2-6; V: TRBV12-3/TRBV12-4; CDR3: CASSLFTGSRGANVLTF; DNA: TGTGCCAGCAGTTTATTTACAGGGTCTCGTGGGGCCAACGTCCTGACTTTC
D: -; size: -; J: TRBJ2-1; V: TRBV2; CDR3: CASNAGDFGAIHEQFF; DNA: TGTGCCAGCAACGCCGGGGACTTCGGGGCGATTCATGAGCAGTTCTTC
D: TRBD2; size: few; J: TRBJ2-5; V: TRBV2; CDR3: CASTLQGLGQETQYF; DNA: TGTGCCAGCACCCTACAGGGACTAGGGCAAGAGACCCAGTACTTC
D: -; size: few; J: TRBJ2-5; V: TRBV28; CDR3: CASSYPGPLIMETQYF; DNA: TGTGCCAGCAGTTATCCGGGACCCCTTATTATGGAGACCCAGTACTTC